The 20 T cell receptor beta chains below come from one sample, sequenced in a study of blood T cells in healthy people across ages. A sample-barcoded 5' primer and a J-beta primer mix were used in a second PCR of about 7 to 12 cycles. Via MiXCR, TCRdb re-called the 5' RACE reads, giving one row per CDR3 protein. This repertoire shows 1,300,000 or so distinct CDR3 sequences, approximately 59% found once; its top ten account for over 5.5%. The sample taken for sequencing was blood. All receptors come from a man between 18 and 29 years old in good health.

CDR3 in amino acids: CAITGQENSPLHF. CDR3 DNA: TGTGCCATCACCGGACAGGAGAATTCACCCCTCCACTTT. The rearrangement joins TRBV10-3 to TRBJ1-6, with 7 nucleotides matching TRBD1. Germline CDR1 reads ENHRY; CDR2 reads SYGVKD. The CDR3 spans 13 residues. Trimming took 7 bases from V and 7 from J; bases not matched to a gene: 4.

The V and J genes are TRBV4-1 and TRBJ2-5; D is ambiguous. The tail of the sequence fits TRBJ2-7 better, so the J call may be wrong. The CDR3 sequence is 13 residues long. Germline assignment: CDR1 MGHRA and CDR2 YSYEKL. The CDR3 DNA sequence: TGCGCCAGCAGCCAAAGTCCAACCAGCGAGCAGTACTTC. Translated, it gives CASSQSPTSEQYF.

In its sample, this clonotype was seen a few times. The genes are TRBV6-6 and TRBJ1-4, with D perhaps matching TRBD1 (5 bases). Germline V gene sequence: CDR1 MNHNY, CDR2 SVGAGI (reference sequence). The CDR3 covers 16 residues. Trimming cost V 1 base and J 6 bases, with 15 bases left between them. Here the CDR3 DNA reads TGTGCCAGCAGTTACTACGACCGCCCGGGGGATGAAAAACTGTTTTTT. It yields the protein CASSYYDRPGDEKLFF.

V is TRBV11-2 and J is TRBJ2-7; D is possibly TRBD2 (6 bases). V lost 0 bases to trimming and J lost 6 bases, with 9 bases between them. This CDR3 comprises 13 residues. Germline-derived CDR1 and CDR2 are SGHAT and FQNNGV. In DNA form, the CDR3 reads TGTGCCAGCAGCTTAGACTTCGGGAGCGAGCAGTACTTC. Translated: CASSLDFGSEQYF.

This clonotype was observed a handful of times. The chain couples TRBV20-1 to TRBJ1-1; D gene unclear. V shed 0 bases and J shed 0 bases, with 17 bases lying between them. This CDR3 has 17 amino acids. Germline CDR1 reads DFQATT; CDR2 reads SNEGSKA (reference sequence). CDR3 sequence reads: CSARDARGNRVNTEAFF. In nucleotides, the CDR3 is TGCAGTGCTAGAGATGCACGTGGCAATAGGGTGAACACTGAAGCTTTCTTT.

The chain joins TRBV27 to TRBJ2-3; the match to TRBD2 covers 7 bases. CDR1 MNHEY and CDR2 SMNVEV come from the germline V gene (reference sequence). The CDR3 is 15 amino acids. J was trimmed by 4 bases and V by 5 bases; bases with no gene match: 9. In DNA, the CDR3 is TGTGCCAGCAGTAGCCTAGCGGTAGGGGCAGATACGCAGTATTTT. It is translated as CASSSLAVGADTQYF.

The CDR3, as DNA: TGTGCCAGCAGCGTCGGACACTCCCTCCACGAGCAGTACTTC. Translating it yields CASSVGHSLHEQYF. The J gene is TRBJ2-7, the V gene TRBV11-2, with D perhaps TRBD1 (5 bases). CDR1 and CDR2 from the germline V gene are SGHAT and FQNNGV. The V gene lost 5 bases and the J gene lost 5 bases, with 16 bases spanning the gap. The CDR3 loop spans 14 amino acids.

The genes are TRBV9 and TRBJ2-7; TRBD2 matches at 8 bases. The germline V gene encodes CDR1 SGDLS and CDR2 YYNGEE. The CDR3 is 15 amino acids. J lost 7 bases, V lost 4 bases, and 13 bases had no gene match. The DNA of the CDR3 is TGTGCCAGCAGCTCCGCCGGGACTAGGGGGAATGAGCAGTACTTC. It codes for CASSSAGTRGNEQYF. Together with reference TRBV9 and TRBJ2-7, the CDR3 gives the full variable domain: DSGVTQTPKHLITATGQRVTLRCSPRSGDLSVYWYQQSLDQGLQFLIQYYNGEERAKGNILERFSAQQFPDLHSELNLSSLELGDSALYFCASSSAGTRGNEQYFGPGTRLTVT.

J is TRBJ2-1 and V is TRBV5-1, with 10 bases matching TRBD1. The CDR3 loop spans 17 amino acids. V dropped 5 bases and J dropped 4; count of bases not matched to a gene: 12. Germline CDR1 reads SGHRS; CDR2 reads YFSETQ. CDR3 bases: TGCGCCAGCAGTTCCCGGGACAGGGGCTGGGATTACAATGAGCAGTTCTTC. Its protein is CASSSRDRGWDYNEQFF.

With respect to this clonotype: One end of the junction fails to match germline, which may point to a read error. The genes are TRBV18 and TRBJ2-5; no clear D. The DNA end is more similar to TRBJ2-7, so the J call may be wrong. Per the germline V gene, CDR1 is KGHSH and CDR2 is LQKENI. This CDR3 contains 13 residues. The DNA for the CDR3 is TGTGCCAGCTCACCACCTTTATCCTGCGAGCAGTACTTC. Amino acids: CASSPPLSCEQYF.

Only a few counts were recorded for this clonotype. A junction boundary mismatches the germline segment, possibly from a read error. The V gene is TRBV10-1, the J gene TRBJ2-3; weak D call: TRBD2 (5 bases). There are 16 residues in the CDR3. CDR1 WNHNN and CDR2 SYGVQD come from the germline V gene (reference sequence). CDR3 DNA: TGTGCCAGCAGTGAGTCGCAAGATAGCGGCACAGATACGCAGTATTTT. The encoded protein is CASSESQDSGTDTQYF.

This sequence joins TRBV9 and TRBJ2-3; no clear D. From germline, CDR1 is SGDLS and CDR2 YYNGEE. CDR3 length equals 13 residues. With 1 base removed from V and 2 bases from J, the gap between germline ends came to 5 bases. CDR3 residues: CASSVTPTDTQYF. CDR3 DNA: TGTGCCAGCAGCGTAACCCCCACAGATACGCAGTATTTT.

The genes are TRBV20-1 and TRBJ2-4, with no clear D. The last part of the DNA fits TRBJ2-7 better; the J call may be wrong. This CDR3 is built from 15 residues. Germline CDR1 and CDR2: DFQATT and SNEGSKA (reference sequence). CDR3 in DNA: TGCAGTGCGAGCTATTTGACTCTGCGGCTTGCCGAGCAGTACTTC. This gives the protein CSASYLTLRLAEQYF.

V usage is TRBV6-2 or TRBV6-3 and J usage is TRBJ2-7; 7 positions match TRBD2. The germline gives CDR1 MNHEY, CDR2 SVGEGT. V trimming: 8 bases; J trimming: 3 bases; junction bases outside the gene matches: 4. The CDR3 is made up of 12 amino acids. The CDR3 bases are TGTGCCAGCGGGCTAGCGGTCTACGAGCAGTACTTC. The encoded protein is CASGLAVYEQYF.

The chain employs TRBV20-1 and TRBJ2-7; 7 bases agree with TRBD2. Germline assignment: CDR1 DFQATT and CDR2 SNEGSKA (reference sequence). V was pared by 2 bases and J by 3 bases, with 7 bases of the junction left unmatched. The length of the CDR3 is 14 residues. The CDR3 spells CSARPRASGYEQYF. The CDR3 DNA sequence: TGCAGTGCTAGACCCCGGGCTAGCGGCTACGAGCAGTACTTC.

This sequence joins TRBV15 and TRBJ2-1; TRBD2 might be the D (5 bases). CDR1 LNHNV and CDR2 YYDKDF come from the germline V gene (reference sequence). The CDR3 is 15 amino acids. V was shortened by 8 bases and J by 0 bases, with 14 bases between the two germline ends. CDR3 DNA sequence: TGTGCCACCGGTAAGGACTCCGGCTCCTACAATGAGCAGTTCTTC. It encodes CATGKDSGSYNEQFF. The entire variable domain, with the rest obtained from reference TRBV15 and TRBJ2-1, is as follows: DAMVIQNPRYQVTQFGKPVTLSCSQTLNHNVMYWYQQKSSQAPKLLFHYYDKDFNNEADTPDNFQSRRPNTSFCFLDIRSPGLGDTAMYLCATGKDSGSYNEQFFGPGTRLTVL.

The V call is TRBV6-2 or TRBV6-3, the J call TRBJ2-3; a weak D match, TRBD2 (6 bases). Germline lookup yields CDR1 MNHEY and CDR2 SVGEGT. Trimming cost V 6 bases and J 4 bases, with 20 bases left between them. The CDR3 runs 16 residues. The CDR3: CASSPDARGIADTQYF. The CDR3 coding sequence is TGTGCCAGCAGCCCAGACGCCCGGGGGATCGCAGATACGCAGTATTTT.

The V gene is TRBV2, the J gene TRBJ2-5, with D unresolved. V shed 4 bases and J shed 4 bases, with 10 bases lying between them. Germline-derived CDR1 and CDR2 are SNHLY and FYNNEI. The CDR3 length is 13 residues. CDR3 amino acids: CASSGGNRETQYF. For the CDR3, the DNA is TGTGCCAGCAGTGGAGGTAACCGAGAGACCCAGTACTTC.

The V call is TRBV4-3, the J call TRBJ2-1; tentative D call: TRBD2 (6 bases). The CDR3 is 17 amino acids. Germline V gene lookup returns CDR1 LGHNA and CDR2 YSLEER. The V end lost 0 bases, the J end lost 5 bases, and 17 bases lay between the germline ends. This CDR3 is CASSQDVAATQDNEQFF. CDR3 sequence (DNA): TGCGCCAGCAGCCAAGATGTAGCGGCCACCCAGGACAATGAGCAGTTCTTC.

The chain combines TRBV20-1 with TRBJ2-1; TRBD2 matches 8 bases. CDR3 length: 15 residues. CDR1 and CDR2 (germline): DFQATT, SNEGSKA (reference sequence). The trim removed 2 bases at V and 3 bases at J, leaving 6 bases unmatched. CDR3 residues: CSARPPGLDYNEQFF. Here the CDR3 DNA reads TGCAGTGCTAGACCTCCGGGACTAGACTACAATGAGCAGTTCTTC.